A single sample is the source of the 21 T cell receptor beta chains below, sequenced in a study of blood T cell repertoires in COVID-19. The protocol was immunoSEQ multiplex PCR, while the TCRdb copy is restricted to in-frame clones and leaves out a portion. The top ten clones hold more than 15% of a sample with about 69,000 clones, roughly three quarters of them seen once. The sample consisted of peripheral blood. These receptors all come from a man aged 60 to 69 with acute or convalescent COVID-19.

By proportion, this clone is medium-sized. The chain links TRBV12-3 or TRBV12-4 to TRBJ2-1, with D tentatively TRBD2 (6 bases). Trimming shortened V by 4 bases and J by 6 bases, and 10 bases separated the two germline ends. The CDR3 contains 13 residues. The CDR3 DNA sequence: TGTGCCAGCAGTTCCGGGACTCCCAATGAGCAGTTCTTC. Its translation: CASSSGTPNEQFF.

The chain uses TRBV7-3 and TRBJ2-7; a possible D gene is TRBD1 (6 bases). The V gene's germline CDR1 is SGHTA and CDR2 FQGTGA. Trimming took off 2 bases at V and 2 bases at J, with 13 bases between the two ends. The CDR3 contains 15 residues. The chain's CDR3 is CASSLSSGTPYEQYF. The CDR3 DNA is TGTGCCAGCAGCTTATCCTCCGGGACACCCTACGAGCAGTACTTC.

The chain uses TRBV9 and TRBJ2-1; 11 bases are a match to TRBD2. V was clipped by 3 bases and J by 4 bases; unmatched bases: 0. Germline V lookup: CDR1 SGDLS, CDR2 YYNGEE. This CDR3 is built from 14 residues. Here the CDR3 DNA reads TGTGCCAGCAGCGCTAGCGGGGGGTACAATGAGCAGTTCTTC. Its translation: CASSASGGYNEQFF.

This rearrangement joins TRBV6-5 to TRBJ1-1; 7 nucleotides agree with TRBD1. Germline trimming cut 2 bases from V and 7 bases from J; bases unmatched to any gene: 4. The CDR3 consists of 13 residues. Germline V lookup: CDR1 MNHEY, CDR2 SVGAGI. This CDR3 reads CASSYRDRGEAFF. The CDR3 DNA is TGTGCCAGCAGTTACCGGGACAGAGGTGAAGCTTTCTTT.

This chain connects TRBV24-1 to TRBJ2-1; D is unclear. This CDR3 is built from 12 residues. Germline V CDR1 and CDR2: KGHDR, SFDVKD. The germline V and J ends were trimmed by 3 bases and 12 bases, with 11 bases remaining between them. The DNA of the CDR3 is TGTGCCACCAGTGATGTAGCCGGTCGGCAGTTCTTC. Translation gives CATSDVAGRQFF.

This clone was counted a single time. This chain uses TRBV7-6 with TRBJ2-5; 7 positions match TRBD2. Germline V lookup: CDR1 SGHVS, CDR2 FNYEAQ. V lost 2 bases, J lost 5 bases, and 8 bases stayed unmatched. The CDR3 is made up of 15 amino acids. The CDR3 protein is CASSLTSDGGETQYF. DNA of the CDR3: TGTGCCAGCAGCTTAACTAGCGACGGGGGGGAGACCCAGTACTTC.

Regarding this clone: At the DNA level, this CDR3 is encoded by other sequences in the same sample as well. The chain employs TRBV4-1 and TRBJ1-2, with 7 nucleotides matching TRBD1. The CDR3 has 13 amino acids. The junction had 2 bases not matched to a gene; V was cut back by 3 bases and J by 4 bases. Germline V gene sequence: CDR1 MGHRA, CDR2 YSYEKL. CDR3 in amino acids: CASSQDRSYGYTF. The CDR3, as DNA: TGCGCCAGCAGCCAGGACAGGTCCTATGGCTACACCTTC.

DNA for the CDR3: TGCGCCAGCAGGTCGACAGGGACGGTTGAAAAACTGTTTTTT. Its protein product is CASRSTGTVEKLFF. The chain combines TRBV5-1 with TRBJ1-4, with TRBD1 identical over 7 bases. V was clipped by 5 bases and J by 7 bases; unmatched bases: 8. This CDR3 contains 14 residues. The germline CDR1 and CDR2 sequences are SGHRS and YFSETQ. The whole variable domain, remainder taken from reference TRBV5-1 and TRBJ1-4, is KAGVTQTPRYLIKTRGQQVTLSCSPISGHRSVSWYQQTPGQGLQFLFEYFSETQRNKGNFPGRFSGRQFSNSRSEMNVSTLELGDSALYLCASRSTGTVEKLFFGSGTQLSVL.

This clone was seen just once. The chain employs TRBV6-2 or TRBV6-3 and TRBJ1-6; possible D gene TRBD1, 6 bases. Trimming shortened V by 2 bases and J by 10 bases, and 18 bases separated the two germline ends. CDR1 and CDR2 (germline): MNHEY, SVGEGT. The CDR3 consists of 16 residues. The CDR3 spells CASSYQGRGAKSPLHF. The CDR3 DNA reads TGTGCCAGCAGTTACCAGGGCCGGGGGGCGAAGTCACCCCTCCACTTT.

This rearrangement joins TRBV27 to TRBJ2-5; 7 bases match TRBD1. The CDR3 has 16 amino acids. The germline gives CDR1 MNHEY, CDR2 SMNVEV (reference sequence). V shed 0 bases and J 1 base; nucleotides not matched to a gene: 5. The CDR3 region has the DNA TGTGCCAGCAGTTTATCGCCGGGACAGTTCCAAGAGACCCAGTACTTC. It translates to CASSLSPGQFQETQYF.

The V call is TRBV11-2, the J call TRBJ1-3, with a weak D call TRBD1 (5 bases). The germline V and J ends were trimmed by 1 base and 4 bases, with 17 bases remaining between them. Germline V lookup: CDR1 SGHAT, CDR2 FQNNGV. This CDR3 has 17 amino acids. As DNA, the CDR3 is TGTGCCAGCAGCTTAGCTTTGGGCAGGGTATCAGGAAACACCATATATTTT. It encodes CASSLALGRVSGNTIYF.

The chain carries TRBV7-2 and TRBJ1-1, with a tentative D call TRBD1 (6 bases). Trimming shortened V by 1 base and J by 0 bases, and 6 bases separated the two germline ends. Germline V gene lookup returns CDR1 SGHTA and CDR2 FQGNSA. This CDR3 is 14 amino acids long. CDR3: CASSLGGLNTEAFF. The CDR3 DNA follows: TGTGCCAGCAGCTTAGGGGGGCTGAACACTGAAGCTTTCTTT.

V is TRBV12-5 and J is TRBJ2-5, with D perhaps TRBD2 (5 bases). CDR1 LGHNT and CDR2 FRNRAP come from the germline V gene. The CDR3 consists of 13 residues. The ends were cut back, 6 bases at V and 6 bases at J, with 14 bases in the middle. The CDR3 is CASGSAGIKTQYF. CDR3 nucleotide sequence: TGTGCTAGTGGGTCCGCCGGGATCAAGACCCAGTACTTC.

This clone occurred a few times. The chain employs TRBV25-1 and TRBJ2-7; maybe TRBD1 (5 bases). CDR3 length: 14 amino acids. Per germline, CDR1 MGHDK and CDR2 SYGVNS. V dropped 9 bases and J dropped 2 bases, with 17 bases sitting between them. The CDR3 nucleotides read TGTGCCAGTCAAACTTGGGGCAGCCCCTACGAGCAGTACTTC. Translation gives CASQTWGSPYEQYF.

This chain uses TRBV19 with TRBJ1-3; 7 positions match TRBD1. In germline, CDR1 is LNHDA, CDR2 SQIVND (reference sequence). V was clipped by 8 bases and J by 9 bases; unmatched bases: 13. The CDR3 covers 14 residues. The CDR3: CASWDSRLSGTIYF. The CDR3 DNA sequence: TGTGCCAGTTGGGACAGCCGGTTGAGTGGCACCATATATTTT.

This CDR3 reads CASTTGTERQETQYF. Written as DNA, the CDR3 is TGTGCCAGCACGACCGGGACAGAACGCCAAGAGACCCAGTACTTC. The chain joins TRBV7-2 to TRBJ2-5, with 7 bases aligning to TRBD1. V lost 7 bases, J lost 1 base, and 9 bases stayed unmatched. From germline, CDR1 is SGHTA and CDR2 FQGNSA. CDR3 size: 15 residues.

This chain joins TRBV14 and TRBJ1-1; 7 positions match TRBD1. Losses at the gene ends were 5 bases for V and 7 bases for J; bases not matched to a gene: 10. The V gene's germline CDR1 is SGHDN and CDR2 FVKESK. The CDR3 consists of 14 residues. CDR3 loop: CASSDRAGGIEAFF. Written as DNA, the CDR3 is TGTGCCAGCAGCGACAGGGCGGGTGGGATTGAAGCTTTCTTT.

The chain links TRBV4-1 to TRBJ2-1; TRBD2 matches at 10 bases. This CDR3 has 15 residues. Looked up from germline, CDR1 is MGHRA and CDR2 is YSYEKL. With 4 bases clipped from V and 8 bases from J, the junction kept 8 bases outside the gene matches. The CDR3 is CASSLLAGGSYEQFF. Written as DNA, the CDR3 is TGCGCCAGCAGCCTATTAGCGGGGGGCTCCTATGAGCAGTTCTTC.

The DNA of the CDR3 is TGTGCCAGCAGCAAAAAAGGGGGGGCCGCAAGGCGACCCCGAAACTATGGCTACACCTTC. This translates into CASSKKGGAARRPRNYGYTF. The rearrangement uses TRBV21-1 and TRBJ1-2. TRBV21-1 is a listed pseudogene. This CDR3 region has 20 residues.

This chain links TRBV19 with TRBJ2-6, with 9 positions matching TRBD1. The junction had 11 bases not matched to a gene; V was cut back by 4 bases and J by 4 bases. CDR3 size: 18 residues. Germline V lookup: CDR1 LNHDA, CDR2 SQIVND (reference sequence). The CDR3, as DNA: TGTGCCAGTAGTAATCTTCGGGACAGGGCGTCCGGGGCCAACGTCCTGACTTTC. This translates into CASSNLRDRASGANVLTF.

The chain is built from TRBV10-3 and TRBJ1-5, with TRBD1 as a possible D gene (6 bases). In germline, CDR1 is ENHRY, CDR2 SYGVKD. V was shortened by 0 bases and J by 9 bases, with 15 bases between the two germline ends. This CDR3 is built from 15 residues. CDR3 in DNA: TGTGCCATCAGTGAGTCCGAGGGGGTGTTATGGCCCCAGCATTTT. This gives the protein CAISESEGVLWPQHF.